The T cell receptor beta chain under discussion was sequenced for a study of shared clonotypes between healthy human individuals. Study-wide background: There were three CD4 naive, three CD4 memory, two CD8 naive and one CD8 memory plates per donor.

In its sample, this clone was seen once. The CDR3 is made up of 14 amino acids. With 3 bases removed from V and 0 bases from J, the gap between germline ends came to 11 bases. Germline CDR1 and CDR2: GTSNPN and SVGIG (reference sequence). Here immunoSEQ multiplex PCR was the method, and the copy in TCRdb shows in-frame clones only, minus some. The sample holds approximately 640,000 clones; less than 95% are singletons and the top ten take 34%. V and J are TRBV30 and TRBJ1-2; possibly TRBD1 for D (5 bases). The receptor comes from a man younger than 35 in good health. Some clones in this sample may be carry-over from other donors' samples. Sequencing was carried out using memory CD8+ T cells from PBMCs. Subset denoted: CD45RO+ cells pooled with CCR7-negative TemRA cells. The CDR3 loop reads CAWRRGTPNYGYTF. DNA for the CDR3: TGTGCCTGGAGACGGGGGACCCCTAACTATGGCTACACCTTC.